This T cell receptor (beta chain) emerged from a study of cytomegalovirus exposure and HLA in healthy donors. Study as a whole: T cells numbering 150 million to 200 million yielded some 100 million unique TCR beta sequences in an earlier analysis.

On this clone: What it recognizes is unknown.

The PCR contained 60 Vbeta and 13 Jbeta primers. The repertoire was sequenced with immunoSEQ multiplex PCR; TCRdb's copy has only in-frame clones and lacks some. The sample lists approximately 80,000 clones, roughly 72% occurring once. Germline trimming cut 5 bases from V and 3 bases from J; bases unmatched to any gene: 3. The CDR3 length is 15 residues. The germline gives CDR1 LNHDA, CDR2 SQIVND (reference sequence). General study points: Later work showed greater clonal expansion in HLA-associated TCR beta chains than in equally common others. Specific recognition of CMV antigens was confirmed in vitro for a few chains (all CMV-associated).

This receptor was taken from a man aged 25 to 40 in good health and CMV-seropositive. Sequenced material: PBMCs. The V gene is TRBV19, the J gene TRBJ1-6, with 8 bases that match TRBD1. As DNA, the CDR3 is TGTGCCAGTAGTCCGGGACAGGTCTATAATTCACCCCTCCACTTT. It yields the protein CASSPGQVYNSPLHF.